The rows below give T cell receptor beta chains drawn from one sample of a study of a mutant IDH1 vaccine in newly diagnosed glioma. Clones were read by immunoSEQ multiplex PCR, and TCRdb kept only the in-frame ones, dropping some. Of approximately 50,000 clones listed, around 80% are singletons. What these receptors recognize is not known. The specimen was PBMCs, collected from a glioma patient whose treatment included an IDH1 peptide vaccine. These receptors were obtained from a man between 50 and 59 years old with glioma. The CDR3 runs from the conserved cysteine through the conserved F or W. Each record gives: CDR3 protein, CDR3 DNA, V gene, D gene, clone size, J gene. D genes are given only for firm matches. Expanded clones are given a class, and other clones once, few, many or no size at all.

CDR3 protein: CATPSGTGGGYTF
CDR3 DNA: TGTGCCACGCCCTCCGGGACAGGGGGTGGCTACACCTTC
V gene: TRBV30
D gene: TRBD1
clone size: NA
J gene: TRBJ1-2

CDR3 protein: CASSLLAAGTDTQYF
CDR3 DNA: TGTGCCAGCAGCTTACTAGCGGCGGGGACAGATACGCAGTATTTT
V gene: TRBV11-2
D gene: TRBD2
clone size: NA
J gene: TRBJ2-3

CDR3 protein: CAWGGREQYF
CDR3 DNA: TGTGCTTGGGGAGGTCGGGAGCAGTACTTC
V gene: TRBV30
D gene: NA
clone size: once
J gene: TRBJ2-7

CDR3 protein: CSARDQETQYF
CDR3 DNA: TGCAGTGCTAGAGACCAAGAGACCCAGTACTTC
V gene: TRBV20-1
D gene: NA
clone size: NA
J gene: TRBJ2-5

CDR3 protein: CASSLQGVTEAFF
CDR3 DNA: TGTGCCAGCAGCCTACAGGGGGTCACTGAAGCTTTCTTT
V gene: TRBV5-4
D gene: TRBD1
clone size: NA
J gene: TRBJ1-1

CDR3 protein: CASSLVAPGANTGELFF
CDR3 DNA: TGTGCCAGCAGCTTAGTAGCCCCAGGGGCGAACACCGGGGAGCTGTTTTTT
V gene: TRBV11-2
D gene: NA
clone size: NA
J gene: TRBJ2-2

CDR3 protein: CASSQEFGREQYF
CDR3 DNA: TGCGCCAGCAGCCAAGAATTTGGGCGCGAGCAGTACTTC
V gene: TRBV4-3
D gene: NA
clone size: NA
J gene: TRBJ2-7

CDR3 protein: CASSPTAETLTDTQYF
CDR3 DNA: TGTGCCAGCAGCCCAACGGCAGAAACTCTCACAGATACGCAGTATTTT
V gene: TRBV9
D gene: NA
clone size: NA
J gene: TRBJ2-3

CDR3 protein: CSVGGLSYEQYF
CDR3 DNA: TGCAGCGTTGGAGGCCTTTCCTACGAGCAGTACTTC
V gene: TRBV29-1
D gene: NA
clone size: NA
J gene: TRBJ2-7

CDR3 protein: CASSLGIYGYTF
CDR3 DNA: TGCGCCAGCAGCTTGGGGATCTATGGCTACACCTTC
V gene: TRBV5-1
D gene: NA
clone size: NA
J gene: TRBJ1-2

CDR3 protein: CASSFSDSRPYNEQFF
CDR3 DNA: TGTGCCAGCAGTTTCTCAGACAGTCGCCCCTACAATGAGCAGTTCTTC
V gene: TRBV27
D gene: NA
clone size: NA
J gene: TRBJ2-1

CDR3 protein: CASSLRIRETQYF
CDR3 DNA: TGTGCCAGCAGCCTCCGGATTCGGGAGACCCAGTACTTC
V gene: TRBV7-6
D gene: NA
clone size: NA
J gene: TRBJ2-5

CDR3 protein: CASSLETNTEAFF
CDR3 DNA: TGTGCCAGCAGCTTAGAAACGAACACTGAAGCTTTCTTT
V gene: TRBV7-2
D gene: NA
clone size: few
J gene: TRBJ1-1

CDR3 protein: CASSWDEEAFF
CDR3 DNA: TGTGCCAGCAGCTGGGATGAGGAAGCTTTCTTT
V gene: TRBV2
D gene: NA
clone size: NA
J gene: TRBJ1-1

CDR3 protein: CATGGVLNTEAFF
CDR3 DNA: TGTGCCACGGGAGGGGTCCTTAACACTGAAGCTTTCTTT
V gene: TRBV7-9
D gene: NA
clone size: once
J gene: TRBJ1-1

CDR3 protein: CASSYRTRVAGELFF
CDR3 DNA: TGTGCCAGCAGTTACAGGACACGGGTGGCCGGGGAGCTGTTTTTT
V gene: TRBV6-6
D gene: NA
clone size: medium-sized
J gene: TRBJ2-2

CDR3 protein: CAISGFGDEQFF
CDR3 DNA: TGTGCCATCAGTGGCTTTGGCGATGAGCAGTTCTTC
V gene: TRBV10-3
D gene: NA
clone size: NA
J gene: TRBJ2-1

CDR3 protein: CASSSTTRPDGAFF
CDR3 DNA: TGTGCCAGCAGCTCCACAACCCGGCCGGATGGGGCTTTCTTT
V gene: TRBV7-9
D gene: NA
clone size: many
J gene: TRBJ1-1

CDR3 protein: CAWRDSLRGANVLTF
CDR3 DNA: TGTGCCTGGAGGGATAGTCTCCGTGGGGCCAACGTCCTGACTTTC
V gene: TRBV30
D gene: NA
clone size: NA
J gene: TRBJ2-6

CDR3 protein: CASSLGLTGVYGYTF
CDR3 DNA: TGTGCCAGCAGCTTGGGGCTGACAGGGGTCTATGGCTACACCTTC
V gene: TRBV7-9
D gene: TRBD1
clone size: NA
J gene: TRBJ1-2

CDR3 protein: CSVGQGTTEAFF
CDR3 DNA: TGCAGCGTTGGCCAGGGTACTACTGAAGCTTTCTTT
V gene: TRBV29-1
D gene: NA
clone size: NA
J gene: TRBJ1-1

CDR3 protein: CASSLDRGGRGYEQYF
CDR3 DNA: TGTGCCAGCAGCTTAGACCGAGGCGGCAGGGGCTACGAGCAGTACTTC
V gene: TRBV11-2
D gene: NA
clone size: NA
J gene: TRBJ2-7

CDR3 protein: CAAKPGGGTEAFF
CDR3 DNA: TGTGCCGCCAAACCCGGAGGGGGCACTGAAGCTTTCTTT
V gene: TRBV19
D gene: NA
clone size: once
J gene: TRBJ1-1

CDR3 protein: CASSPTGNYGYTF
CDR3 DNA: TGTGCCAGCAGCCCGACAGGGAACTATGGCTACACCTTC
V gene: TRBV5-5
D gene: TRBD1
clone size: NA
J gene: TRBJ1-2

CDR3 protein: CASRETGIHEQYF
CDR3 DNA: TGTGCCAGCAGGGAGACAGGGATCCACGAGCAGTACTTC
V gene: TRBV6-5
D gene: TRBD1
clone size: NA
J gene: TRBJ2-7

CDR3 protein: CASSQYGQGSYGYTF
CDR3 DNA: TGCGCCAGCAGCCAATATGGACAGGGGAGCTATGGCTACACCTTC
V gene: TRBV4-3
D gene: TRBD1
clone size: NA
J gene: TRBJ1-2

CDR3 protein: CASRLNEKLFF
CDR3 DNA: TGCGCCAGCAGACTTAATGAAAAACTGTTTTTT
V gene: TRBV10-1
D gene: NA
clone size: NA
J gene: TRBJ1-4

CDR3 protein: CASSIGIAEIRTQYF
CDR3 DNA: TGTGCCAGCAGTATAGGAATAGCCGAAATCCGTACGCAGTATTTT
V gene: TRBV6-5
D gene: NA
clone size: NA
J gene: TRBJ2-3

CDR3 protein: CASSPRGVNQPQHF
CDR3 DNA: TGTGCCAGCAGCCCCCGCGGGGTCAATCAGCCCCAGCATTTT
V gene: TRBV13
D gene: NA
clone size: NA
J gene: TRBJ1-5

CDR3 protein: CASSIASGGANTDTQYF
CDR3 DNA: TGTGCCAGTAGTATTGCGTCGGGGGGGGCGAACACAGATACGCAGTATTTT
V gene: TRBV19
D gene: TRBD2
clone size: NA
J gene: TRBJ2-3

CDR3 protein: CASSQDAGSNTGELFF
CDR3 DNA: TGCGCCAGCAGCCAAGACGCAGGATCGAACACCGGGGAGCTGTTTTTT
V gene: TRBV4-3
D gene: NA
clone size: NA
J gene: TRBJ2-2

CDR3 protein: CASTFTEKDTEAFF
CDR3 DNA: TGTGCCAGCACCTTTACCGAGAAGGACACTGAAGCTTTCTTT
V gene: TRBV6-6
D gene: NA
clone size: NA
J gene: TRBJ1-1

CDR3 protein: CASSPPGSSVNEQFF
CDR3 DNA: TGTGCCAGCAGCCCCCCGGGCAGTAGCGTCAATGAGCAGTTCTTC
V gene: TRBV7-3
D gene: NA
clone size: once
J gene: TRBJ2-1

CDR3 protein: CACRGTPYYNEQFF
CDR3 DNA: TGTGCCTGCCGGGGTACCCCTTACTACAATGAGCAGTTCTTC
V gene: TRBV30
D gene: NA
clone size: NA
J gene: TRBJ2-1

CDR3 protein: CASSYSRMNTGELFF
CDR3 DNA: TGTGCCAGCAGTTACTCCAGGATGAACACCGGGGAGCTGTTTTTT
V gene: TRBV6-5
D gene: NA
clone size: NA
J gene: TRBJ2-2

CDR3 protein: CASSIGVGLNEKLFF
CDR3 DNA: TGTGCCAGTAGTATAGGCGTGGGACTTAATGAAAAACTGTTTTTT
V gene: TRBV19
D gene: NA
clone size: NA
J gene: TRBJ1-4

CDR3 protein: CSVSRGRGEKLFF
CDR3 DNA: TGCAGCGTTTCTAGGGGGCGAGGTGAAAAACTGTTTTTT
V gene: TRBV29-1
D gene: TRBD1
clone size: NA
J gene: TRBJ1-4

CDR3 protein: CASSHASGLAGQNEQFF
CDR3 DNA: TGCGCCAGCAGCCATGCCTCTGGACTAGCGGGGCAGAATGAGCAGTTCTTC
V gene: TRBV5-1
D gene: TRBD2
clone size: NA
J gene: TRBJ2-1

CDR3 protein: CASSPPGDVEELFF
CDR3 DNA: TGTGCCAGCAGTCCACCCGGGGATGTCGAGGAGCTGTTTTTT
V gene: TRBV6-5
D gene: NA
clone size: NA
J gene: TRBJ2-2

CDR3 protein: CASSLIWDRGVEQYF
CDR3 DNA: TGTGCCAGCAGCTTGATCTGGGACAGAGGCGTCGAGCAGTACTTC
V gene: TRBV5-5
D gene: TRBD1
clone size: NA
J gene: TRBJ2-7

CDR3 protein: CASSILPGQRGYTF
CDR3 DNA: TGTGCCAGTAGTATCCTCCCGGGACAAAGAGGCTACACCTTC
V gene: TRBV19
D gene: NA
clone size: once
J gene: TRBJ1-2

CDR3 protein: CASSLEGVSQDTEAFF
CDR3 DNA: TGTGCCAGCAGCTTGGAAGGGGTGAGTCAGGACACTGAAGCTTTCTTT
V gene: TRBV5-4
D gene: NA
clone size: NA
J gene: TRBJ1-1

CDR3 protein: CASSNGQSPRHF
CDR3 DNA: TGTGCCAGTAGTAACGGGCAGTCCCCTCGGCATTTT
V gene: TRBV19
D gene: NA
clone size: NA
J gene: TRBJ1-5

CDR3 protein: CASIRGTSGEVETQYF
CDR3 DNA: TGTGCCAGCATCCGAGGGACTAGCGGGGAGGTAGAGACCCAGTACTTC
V gene: TRBV7-9
D gene: TRBD2
clone size: NA
J gene: TRBJ2-5

CDR3 protein: CASIRDSALTDTQYF
CDR3 DNA: TGTGCCAGCATACGGGACTCGGCACTCACAGATACGCAGTATTTT
V gene: TRBV7-2
D gene: NA
clone size: NA
J gene: TRBJ2-3

CDR3 protein: CASSQGGSRGAQHF
CDR3 DNA: TGTGCCAGCAGCCAAGGGGGAAGCCGTGGGGCCCAGCATTTT
V gene: TRBV14
D gene: NA
clone size: NA
J gene: TRBJ1-5

CDR3 protein: CASSLGQSNTEAFF
CDR3 DNA: TGTGCCAGCTCACTCGGGCAGTCGAACACTGAAGCTTTCTTT
V gene: TRBV18
D gene: NA
clone size: NA
J gene: TRBJ1-1

CDR3 protein: CASSDGSIRDYTF
CDR3 DNA: TGTGCCAGCAGTGACGGGTCCATTCGGGACTACACCTTC
V gene: TRBV2
D gene: NA
clone size: NA
J gene: TRBJ1-2

CDR3 protein: CASSLNTYYEQYF
CDR3 DNA: TGTGCCAGCAGTTTGAACACCTACTACGAGCAGTACTTC
V gene: TRBV27
D gene: NA
clone size: NA
J gene: TRBJ2-7

CDR3 protein: CASSEPLAGGTDTQYF
CDR3 DNA: TGTGCCAGCAGTGAACCCCTAGCGGGGGGCACAGATACGCAGTATTTT
V gene: TRBV2
D gene: TRBD2
clone size: NA
J gene: TRBJ2-3

CDR3 protein: CASSQDTGQGLNYGYTF
CDR3 DNA: TGCGCCAGCAGCCAAGATACAGGACAGGGCTTAAACTATGGCTACACCTTC
V gene: TRBV4-3
D gene: TRBD1
clone size: NA
J gene: TRBJ1-2

CDR3 protein: CSVDPTGDANTGELFF
CDR3 DNA: TGCAGCGTTGATCCTACAGGGGACGCGAACACCGGGGAGCTGTTTTTT
V gene: TRBV29-1
D gene: TRBD1
clone size: few
J gene: TRBJ2-2

CDR3 protein: CAISKDSYEQYF
CDR3 DNA: TGTGCCATCAGTAAGGACAGTTACGAGCAGTACTTC
V gene: TRBV10-3
D gene: NA
clone size: few
J gene: TRBJ2-7

CDR3 protein: CASSRPLAGGAGELFF
CDR3 DNA: TGTGCCAGCAGCAGACCTCTAGCGGGGGGGGCCGGGGAGCTGTTTTTT
V gene: TRBV7-2
D gene: TRBD2
clone size: NA
J gene: TRBJ2-2

CDR3 protein: CASSEVRHSYNEQFF
CDR3 DNA: TGTGCCAGCAGTGAAGTCAGGCACTCCTACAATGAGCAGTTCTTC
V gene: TRBV6-1
D gene: NA
clone size: NA
J gene: TRBJ2-1

CDR3 protein: CASRPTGETQYF
CDR3 DNA: TGCGCCAGCAGACCGACGGGGGAGACCCAGTACTTC
V gene: TRBV5-1
D gene: NA
clone size: NA
J gene: TRBJ2-5

CDR3 protein: CASSWRGGNEKLFF
CDR3 DNA: TGCGCCAGCAGCTGGAGGGGGGGTAATGAAAAACTGTTTTTT
V gene: TRBV4-3
D gene: NA
clone size: NA
J gene: TRBJ1-4